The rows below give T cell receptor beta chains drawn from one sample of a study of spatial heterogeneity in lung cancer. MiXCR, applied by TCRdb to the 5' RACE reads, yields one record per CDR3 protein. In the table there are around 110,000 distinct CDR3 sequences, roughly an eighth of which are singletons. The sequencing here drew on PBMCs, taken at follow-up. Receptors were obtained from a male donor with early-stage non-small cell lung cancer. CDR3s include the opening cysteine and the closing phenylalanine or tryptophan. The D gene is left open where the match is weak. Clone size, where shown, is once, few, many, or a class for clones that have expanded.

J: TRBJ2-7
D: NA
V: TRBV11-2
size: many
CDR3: CASSSSQGRGYEQYF
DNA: TGTGCCAGCAGCTCCTCCCAAGGCAGGGGCTACGAGCAGTACTTC

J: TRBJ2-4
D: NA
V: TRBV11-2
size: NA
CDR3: CASSLNSPMQYF
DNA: TGTGCCAGCAGCTTGAACAGCCCTATGCAGTACTTC

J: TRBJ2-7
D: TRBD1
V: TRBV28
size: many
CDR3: CASSSDRGSYEQYF
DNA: TGTGCCAGCAGTTCAGACAGGGGTTCCTACGAGCAGTACTTC

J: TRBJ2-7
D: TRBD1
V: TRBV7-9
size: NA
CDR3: CASSLGTGGQTYEQYF
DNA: TGTGCCAGCAGCTTAGGCACAGGGGGACAGACCTACGAGCAGTACTTC

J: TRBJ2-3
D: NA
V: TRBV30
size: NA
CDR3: CAWSASTDTQYF
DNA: TGTGCCTGGAGCGCTAGCACAGATACGCAGTATTTT

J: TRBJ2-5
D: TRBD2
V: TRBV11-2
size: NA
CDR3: CASSLESAGGPNF
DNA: TGTGCCAGCAGCTTAGAGAGCGCGGGGGGGCCTAACTTC

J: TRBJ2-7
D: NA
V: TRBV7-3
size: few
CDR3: CASSPMTYEQYF
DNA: TGTGCCAGCAGCCCGATGACCTACGAGCAGTACTTC

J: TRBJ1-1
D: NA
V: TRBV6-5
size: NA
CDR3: CASGTGTANTEAFF
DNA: TGTGCCAGCGGGACGGGGACCGCGAACACTGAAGCTTTCTTT

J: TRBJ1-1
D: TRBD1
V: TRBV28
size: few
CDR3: CASRGQGAMGTEAFF
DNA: TGTGCCAGCCGGGGACAGGGGGCAATGGGCACTGAAGCTTTCTTT

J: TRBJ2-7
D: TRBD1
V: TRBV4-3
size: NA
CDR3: CASSARTGDYEQYF
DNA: TGCGCCAGCAGCGCCCGTACAGGGGACTACGAGCAGTACTTC

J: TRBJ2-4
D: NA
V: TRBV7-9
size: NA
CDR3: CASSLAGGNIQYF
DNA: TGTGCCAGCAGCTTAGCAGGGGGAAACATTCAGTACTTC

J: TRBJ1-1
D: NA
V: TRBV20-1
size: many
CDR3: CSAAITGPGTEAFF
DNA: TGCAGTGCTGCCATCACAGGGCCGGGCACTGAAGCTTTCTTT

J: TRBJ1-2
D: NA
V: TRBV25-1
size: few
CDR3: CASSEWGRPSGYTF
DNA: TGTGCCAGCAGTGAATGGGGCAGGCCTAGTGGCTACACCTTC

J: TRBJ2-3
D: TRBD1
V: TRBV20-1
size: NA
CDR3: CSAIRQGVKADTQYF
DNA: TGCAGTGCTATTCGACAGGGGGTCAAAGCAGATACGCAGTATTTT

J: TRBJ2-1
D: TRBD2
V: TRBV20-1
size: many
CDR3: CSARVAGDAYNEQFF
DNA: TGCAGTGCTAGAGTAGCGGGGGACGCCTACAATGAGCAGTTCTTC

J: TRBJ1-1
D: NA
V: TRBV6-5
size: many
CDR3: CASTSPQGIEAFF
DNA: TGTGCCAGCACCTCACCCCAGGGAATTGAAGCTTTCTTT

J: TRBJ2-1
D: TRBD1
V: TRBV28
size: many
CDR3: CASSFTLGQGGGEQFF
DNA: TGTGCCAGCAGTTTTACGTTGGGACAGGGAGGAGGGGAGCAGTTCTTC

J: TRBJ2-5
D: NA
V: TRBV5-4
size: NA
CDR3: CASSLRGGVLAQYF
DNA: TGTGCCAGCAGCTTAAGGGGGGGCGTGTTGGCCCAGTACTTC

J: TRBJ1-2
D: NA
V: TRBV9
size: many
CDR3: CASSLILGYGYTF
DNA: TGTGCCAGCAGCCTCATCCTGGGCTATGGCTACACCTTC

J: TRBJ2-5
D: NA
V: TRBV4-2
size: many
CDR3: CASSQQLGPQETQYF
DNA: TGTGCCAGCAGCCAACAATTAGGGCCCCAAGAGACCCAGTACTTC

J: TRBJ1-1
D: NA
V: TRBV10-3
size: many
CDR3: CAISTLGDTEAFF
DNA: TGTGCCATCAGTACCCTAGGGGACACTGAAGCTTTCTTT

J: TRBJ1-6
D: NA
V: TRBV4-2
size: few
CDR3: CASSQVGGYNSPLHF
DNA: TGTGCCAGCAGCCAAGTGGGGGGCTATAATTCACCCCTCCACTTT

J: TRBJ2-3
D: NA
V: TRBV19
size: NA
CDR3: CASSIRSGTDTQYF
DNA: TGTGCCAGTAGTATACGGAGTGGCACAGATACGCAGTATTTT

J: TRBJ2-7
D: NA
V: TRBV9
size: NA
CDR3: CASSFRDGPSYEQYF
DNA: TGTGCCAGCAGCTTTCGGGACGGACCGTCCTACGAGCAGTACTTC

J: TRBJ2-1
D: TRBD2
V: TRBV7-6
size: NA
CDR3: CASSPGLAGYEQFF
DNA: TGTGCCAGCAGCCCCGGACTAGCGGGCTATGAGCAGTTCTTC

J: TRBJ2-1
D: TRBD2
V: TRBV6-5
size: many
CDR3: CASAGGSSYNEQFF
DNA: TGTGCCAGCGCCGGGGGGAGCTCCTACAATGAGCAGTTCTTC

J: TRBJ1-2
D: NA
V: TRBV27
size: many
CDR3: CASKGAGANYGYTF
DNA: TGTGCCAGCAAAGGGGCAGGGGCGAACTATGGCTACACCTTC

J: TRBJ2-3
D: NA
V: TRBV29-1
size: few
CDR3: CSVEPTNTQYF
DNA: TGCAGCGTTGAACCTACTAATACGCAGTATTTT

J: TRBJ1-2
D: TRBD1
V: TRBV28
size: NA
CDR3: CASRGQGAVVGGYTF
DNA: TGTGCCAGCAGAGGACAGGGGGCAGTCGTGGGCGGCTACACCTTC

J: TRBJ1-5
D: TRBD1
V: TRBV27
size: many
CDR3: CASRRTGINQPQHF
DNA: TGTGCCAGCAGGAGGACAGGTATTAATCAGCCCCAGCATTTT

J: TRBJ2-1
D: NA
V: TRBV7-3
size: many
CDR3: CASSLTSGPRFF
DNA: TGTGCCAGCAGCTTAACGTCGGGGCCCAGGTTCTTC

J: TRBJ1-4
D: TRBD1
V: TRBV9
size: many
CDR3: CASSEGTATNEKLFF
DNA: TGTGCCAGCAGCGAGGGGACAGCAACTAATGAAAAACTGTTTTTT

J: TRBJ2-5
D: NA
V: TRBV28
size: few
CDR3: CASQGRIQETQYF
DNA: TGTGCCAGCCAGGGGCGTATACAAGAGACCCAGTACTTC

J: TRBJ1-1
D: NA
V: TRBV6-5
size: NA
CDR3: CASWGSGQGRLKKAFF
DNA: TGTGCCAGCTGGGGCTCGGGGCAGGGAAGGCTTAAAAAAGCTTTCTTT

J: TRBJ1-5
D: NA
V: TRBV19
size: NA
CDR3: CASVGYSNQPQHF
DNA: TGTGCCAGTGTTGGGTATAGCAATCAGCCCCAGCATTTT

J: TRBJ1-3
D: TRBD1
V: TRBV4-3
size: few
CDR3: CASSPRTGGTAGNTIYF
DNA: TGCGCCAGCAGCCCGAGGACAGGGGGCACCGCTGGAAACACCATATATTTT

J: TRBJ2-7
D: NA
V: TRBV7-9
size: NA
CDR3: CASSLVGGEQFYEQYF
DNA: TGTGCCAGCAGCTTAGTAGGGGGGGAACAATTCTACGAGCAGTACTTC

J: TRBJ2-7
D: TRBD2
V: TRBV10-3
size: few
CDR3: CAISVGGAQYEQYF
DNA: TGTGCCATCAGTGTCGGGGGGGCCCAATACGAGCAGTACTTC

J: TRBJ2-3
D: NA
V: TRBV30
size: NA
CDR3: CAWSPGGTDTQYF
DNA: TGTGCCTGGAGCCCGGGCGGCACAGATACGCAGTATTTT

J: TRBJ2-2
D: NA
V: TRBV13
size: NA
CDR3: CASSSTLPGLFF
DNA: TGTGCCAGCAGCTCTACTCTACCGGGGCTGTTTTTT

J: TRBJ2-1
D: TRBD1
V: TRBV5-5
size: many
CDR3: CASSLYDRESDEQFF
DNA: TGTGCCAGCAGCTTGTATGACAGGGAAAGCGATGAGCAGTTCTTC

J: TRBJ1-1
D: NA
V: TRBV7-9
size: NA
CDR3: CASSLQGINTEAFF
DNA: TGTGCCAGCAGCCTTCAGGGCATAAACACTGAAGCTTTCTTT

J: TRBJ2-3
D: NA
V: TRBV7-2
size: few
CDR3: CASSLFRSENTQYF
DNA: TGTGCCAGCAGCTTATTCCGTAGCGAAAATACGCAGTATTTT

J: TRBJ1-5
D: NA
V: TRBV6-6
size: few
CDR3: CASQDRPDQPQHF
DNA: TGTGCCAGCCAGGACCGGCCCGATCAGCCCCAGCATTTT

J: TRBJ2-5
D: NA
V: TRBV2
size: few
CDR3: CASSAWGSYQETQYF
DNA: TGTGCCAGCAGTGCCTGGGGATCGTACCAAGAGACCCAGTACTTC

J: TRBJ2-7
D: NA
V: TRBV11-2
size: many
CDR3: CASSPVRRAPRSSYEQYF
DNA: TGTGCCAGCAGTCCCGTTCGACGCGCGCCCCGGAGCTCCTACGAGCAGTACTTC

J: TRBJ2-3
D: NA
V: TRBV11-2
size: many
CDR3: CASSLLGGLLDTQYF
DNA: TGTGCCAGCAGCTTACTCGGGGGGCTTCTAGATACGCAGTATTTT

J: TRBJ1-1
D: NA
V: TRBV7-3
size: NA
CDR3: CASSLTGRDLAFF
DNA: TGTGCCAGCAGCTTGACGGGAAGAGATCTGGCTTTCTTT

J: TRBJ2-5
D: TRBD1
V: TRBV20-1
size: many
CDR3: CSARAGTAQETQYF
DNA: TGCAGTGCTAGGGCCGGGACAGCTCAAGAGACCCAGTACTTC

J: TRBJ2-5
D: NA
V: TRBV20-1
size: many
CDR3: CSAARGQGPGTQYF
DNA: TGCAGTGCCGCCCGGGGGCAGGGACCAGGGACCCAGTACTTC